A single sample gave rise to the 15 T cell receptor beta chains below, sequenced in a study of identical twins. TCRdb called the 5' RACE reads again in MiXCR, with one record for every CDR3 protein. The sample includes about 690,000 distinct CDR3 sequences, around 6% of them seen just once. What was sequenced was naive T cells sorted from blood. The receptors stem from a man younger than 35 in good health.

This clonotype has a count of ten or more. V and J are TRBV5-1 and TRBJ2-7; D may be TRBD1 (6 bases). From germline, CDR1 is SGHRS and CDR2 YFSETQ. Trimming left V 0 bases short and J 2 bases short, with 9 bases between. The length of the CDR3 is 14 residues. CDR3 residues: CASSLGQATYEQYF. For the CDR3, the DNA is TGCGCCAGCAGCTTGGGACAGGCCACCTACGAGCAGTACTTC. The complete variable domain, with remaining parts taken from reference TRBV5-1 and TRBJ2-7, reads KAGVTQTPRYLIKTRGQQVTLSCSPISGHRSVSWYQQTPGQGLQFLFEYFSETQRNKGNFPGRFSGRQFSNSRSEMNVSTLELGDSALYLCASSLGQATYEQYFGPGTRLTVT.

This clonotype came up many times. CDR3 DNA sequence: TGCAGTGCAATTGACTCTTACAAAAACATTCAGTACTTC. Amino acid sequence: CSAIDSYKNIQYF. The chain joins TRBV20-1 to TRBJ2-4, with D unresolved. Per germline, CDR1 DFQATT and CDR2 SNEGSKA (reference sequence). CDR3 length: 13 residues. Trimming removed 6 bases from V and 3 bases from J, with 12 bases in between.

The chain links TRBV3-1 to TRBJ2-7; 8 nucleotides agree with TRBD2. Germline CDR1 LGHDT, CDR2 YNNKEL (reference sequence). This CDR3 spans 13 amino acids. With V trimmed by 1 base and J by 5 bases, 1 base remained unmatched. For the CDR3, the DNA is TGTGCCAGCAGCCAAGGACTAGCGAACGAGCAGTACTTC. Its protein product is CASSQGLANEQYF.

The DNA for the CDR3 is TGTGCCAGCAGTTTAAGAGCGGGTAGCTACGAGCAGTACGTC. Its protein product is CASSLRAGSYEQYV. The chain joins TRBV27 to TRBJ2-7, with a possible D match to TRBD2 (6 bases). The germline V gene has CDR1 MNHEY and CDR2 SMNVEV (reference sequence). V was pared by 2 bases and J by 3 bases, with 11 bases between. The CDR3 has 14 residues.

Only a few counts were recorded for this clonotype. This chain joins TRBV5-1 and TRBJ2-3; TRBD1 agrees at 8 bases. The CDR3 is 16 amino acids. Germline V gives CDR1 SGHRS, CDR2 YFSETQ. Germline trimming cut 4 bases from V and 3 bases from J; bases unmatched to any gene: 10. The CDR3 here is CASSTAGTGTTDTQYF. The CDR3 nucleotides read TGCGCCAGCAGCACGGCCGGGACAGGAACAACAGATACGCAGTATTTT.

A few counts support this clonotype. The rearrangement uses TRBV10-3 and TRBJ2-5; 10 bases match TRBD1. The CDR3 totals 15 residues. Germline V gene lookup returns CDR1 ENHRY and CDR2 SYGVKD. V was clipped by 6 bases and J by 5 bases; unmatched bases: 9. CDR3 DNA: TGTGCCATCAGGGCTGGGACAGGGGCTGAGGAGACCCAGTACTTC. This codes for CAIRAGTGAEETQYF.

At least ten counts were recorded for this clonotype. The gene calls are TRBV20-1 and TRBJ2-1; D gene uncertain. Germline assignment: CDR1 DFQATT and CDR2 SNEGSKA (reference sequence). The V end was cut by 0 bases, the J end by 8 bases, with 8 bases between. CDR3 size: 12 residues. CDR3 loop: CSARDRPDEQFF. CDR3 nucleotide sequence: TGCAGTGCTAGAGATAGGCCCGATGAGCAGTTCTTC.

The V call is TRBV25-1, the J call TRBJ2-2; 7 bases agree with TRBD2. The junction had 0 bases not matched to a gene; V was cut back by 1 base and J by 1 base. The germline V gene encodes CDR1 MGHDK and CDR2 SYGVNS. The CDR3 sequence is 15 residues long. The CDR3 bases are TGTGCCAGCAGTGAATCGGGGGGGAACACCGGGGAGCTGTTTTTT. This translates into CASSESGGNTGELFF.

This clonotype was picked up a small number of times. CDR3 in DNA: TGTGCCAGCAGCTCTACTGGTTTAGGGACAGATACGCAGTATTTT. Its translation is CASSSTGLGTDTQYF. The chain carries TRBV11-2 and TRBJ2-3; the D is unclear. Germline V gene sequence: CDR1 SGHAT, CDR2 FQNNGV. Trimming pared 4 bases from V and 3 bases from J, leaving 14 bases between. This CDR3 region has 15 residues.

This chain connects TRBV5-4 to TRBJ2-5; 7 positions agree with TRBD2. This CDR3 contains 14 residues. Germline V CDR1 and CDR2: SGHNT, YYREEE (reference sequence). V shed 2 bases, J shed 5 bases, and the junction held 6 bases outside the gene matches. CDR3 sequence reads: CASSLKAGYETQYF. The CDR3, as DNA: TGTGCCAGCAGCTTAAAAGCGGGATACGAGACCCAGTACTTC. Together with reference TRBV5-4 and TRBJ2-5, the CDR3 gives the full variable domain: ETGVTQSPTHLIKTRGQQVTLRCSSQSGHNTVSWYQQALGQGPQFIFQYYREEENGRGNFPPRFSGLQFPNYSSELNVNALELDDSALYLCASSLKAGYETQYFGPGTRLLVL.

This clonotype was counted between two and nine times. The chain uses TRBV7-2 and TRBJ2-2; the D is unclear. V lost 3 bases and J lost 6, with 11 bases in between. CDR3 length: 14 amino acids. CDR1 SGHTA and CDR2 FQGNSA come from the germline V gene. The CDR3 loop is CASSFRSPPGELFF. The CDR3, as DNA: TGTGCCAGCAGCTTCAGGAGCCCCCCCGGGGAGCTGTTTTTT. Drawing the rest from reference TRBV7-2 and TRBJ2-2, the complete variable domain is GAGVSQSPSNKVTEKGKDVELRCDPISGHTALYWYRQSLGQGLEFLIYFQGNSAPDKSGLPSDRFSAERTGGSVSTLTIQRTQQEDSAVYLCASSFRSPPGELFFGEGSRLTVL.

This clonotype was detected ten times or more. The gene calls are TRBV6-1 and TRBJ2-1; TRBD1 is a possible D gene (6 bases). Trimming removed 6 bases from V and 0 bases from J, with 12 bases in between. The CDR3 length is 15 residues. Germline CDR1 is MNHNS and CDR2 is SASEGT. The CDR3 DNA reads as TGTGCCAGCAGCGTCGACAGGAGCTCCTACAATGAGCAGTTCTTC. Its translation: CASSVDRSSYNEQFF.

This clonotype was counted at least ten times. The chain couples TRBV7-3 to TRBJ2-3; no reliable D call. The CDR3 totals 13 residues. V was clipped by 3 bases and J by 6 bases, with 10 bases between them. Germline V gives CDR1 SGHTA, CDR2 FQGTGA. CDR3 in amino acids: CASSFKLWDTQYF. The CDR3 DNA reads TGTGCCAGCAGCTTTAAGTTGTGGGATACGCAGTATTTT. Looking up the rest from reference TRBV7-3 and TRBJ2-3 gives the full variable domain: GAGVSQTPSNKVTEKGKYVELRCDPISGHTALYWYRQSLGQGPEFLIYFQGTGAADDSGLPNDRFFAVRPEGSVSTLKIQRTERGDSAVYLCASSFKLWDTQYFGPGTRLTVL.

The chain combines TRBV28 with TRBJ2-1; 8 bases agree with TRBD1. J was trimmed by 8 bases and V by 5 bases; bases with no gene match: 11. Germline CDR1 and CDR2: MDHEN and SYDVKM. The CDR3 extends over 15 amino acids. CDR3 bases: TGTGCCAGCAGTAGAGACAGGGGCCTCTGGGATGAGCAGTTCTTC. It encodes CASSRDRGLWDEQFF.

This clonotype was counted a few times. The conserved closing phenylalanine or tryptophan is absent in this CDR3, likely reflecting a read error. The limits of the CDR3 on the DNA are not certain, so only TCRdb's listed CDR3 is given. The chain uses TRBV21-1 and TRBJ2-7. TRBV21-1 is a known pseudogene. The CDR3 sequence runs 8 residues, both termini included. CDR3 residues: CASSNLTI.